This TCR beta chain was sequenced for a study of blood T cells in healthy people across ages. Notes on this clonotype: Its antigen remains unidentified.

Using a J-beta primer mix together with a sample-barcoded 5' primer, a second PCR was run for about 7 to 12 cycles. TCRdb reprocessed the 5' RACE reads via MiXCR and lists one record per CDR3 protein. The sample lists about 640,000 distinct CDR3 sequences, less than 35% occurring once. Study conclusions and caveats: Correlation between TCR beta diversity and naive T cell percentage was strong. The CMV status of each donor remained undetermined, and this could have confounded shifts in expanded clonotypes.

The CDR3 extends over 14 amino acids. V was trimmed by 0 bases and J by 2 bases, leaving 7 bases between them. The sequence was obtained from a woman of 80 years or more in good health. The rearrangement joins TRBV12-3 or TRBV12-4 to TRBJ1-1; D is uncertain. The sample taken for sequencing was blood. CDR3 nucleotide sequence: TGTGCCAGCAGTTTAGCAAGTATAAACACTGAAGCTTTCTTT. The encoded protein is CASSLASINTEAFF.